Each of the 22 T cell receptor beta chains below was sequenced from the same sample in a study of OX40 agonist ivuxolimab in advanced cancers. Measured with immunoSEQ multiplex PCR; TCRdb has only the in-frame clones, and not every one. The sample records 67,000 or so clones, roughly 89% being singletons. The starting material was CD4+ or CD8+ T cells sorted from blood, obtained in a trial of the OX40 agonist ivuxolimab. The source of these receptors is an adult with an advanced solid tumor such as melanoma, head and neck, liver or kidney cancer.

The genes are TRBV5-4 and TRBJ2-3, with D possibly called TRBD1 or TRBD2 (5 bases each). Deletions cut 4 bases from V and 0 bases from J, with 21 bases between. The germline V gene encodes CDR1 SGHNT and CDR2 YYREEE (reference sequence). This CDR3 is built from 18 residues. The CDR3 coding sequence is TGTGCCAGCAGCCAGCCGTCCATCGTGGGGGTGAGCACAGATACGCAGTATTTT. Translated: CASSQPSIVGVSTDTQYF.

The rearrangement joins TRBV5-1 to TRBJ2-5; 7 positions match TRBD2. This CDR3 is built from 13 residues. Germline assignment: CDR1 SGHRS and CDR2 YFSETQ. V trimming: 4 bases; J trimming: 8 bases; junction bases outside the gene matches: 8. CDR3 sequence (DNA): TGCGCCAGCAGCGTCGAAGGGAGGGGAACCCAGTACTTC. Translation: CASSVEGRGTQYF.

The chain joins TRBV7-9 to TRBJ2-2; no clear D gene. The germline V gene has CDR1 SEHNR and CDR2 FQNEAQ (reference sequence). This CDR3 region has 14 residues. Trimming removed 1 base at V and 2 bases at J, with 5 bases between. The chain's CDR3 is CASSLEGNTGELFF. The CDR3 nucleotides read TGTGCCAGCAGCTTAGAGGGTAACACCGGGGAGCTGTTTTTT.

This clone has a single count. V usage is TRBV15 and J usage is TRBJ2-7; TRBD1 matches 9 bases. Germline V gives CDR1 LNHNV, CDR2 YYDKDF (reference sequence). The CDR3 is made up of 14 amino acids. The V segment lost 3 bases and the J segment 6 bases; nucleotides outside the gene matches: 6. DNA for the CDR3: TGTGCCACCAGCAGGGGGACAGGGACTCGCGAGCAGTACTTC. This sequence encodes CATSRGTGTREQYF.

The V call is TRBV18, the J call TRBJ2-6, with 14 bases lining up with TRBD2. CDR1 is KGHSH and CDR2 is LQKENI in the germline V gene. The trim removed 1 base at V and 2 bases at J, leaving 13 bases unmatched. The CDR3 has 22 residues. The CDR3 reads CASSPRNSGLAGVQTGANVLTF. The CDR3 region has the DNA TGTGCCAGCTCACCACGAAACTCGGGACTAGCGGGGGTGCAAACTGGGGCCAACGTCCTGACTTTC. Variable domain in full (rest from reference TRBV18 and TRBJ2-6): NAGVMQNPRHLVRRRGQEARLRCSPMKGHSHVYWYRQLPEEGLKFMVYLQKENIIDESGMPKERFSAEFPKEGPSILRIQQVVRGDSAAYFCASSPRNSGLAGVQTGANVLTFGAGSRLTVL.

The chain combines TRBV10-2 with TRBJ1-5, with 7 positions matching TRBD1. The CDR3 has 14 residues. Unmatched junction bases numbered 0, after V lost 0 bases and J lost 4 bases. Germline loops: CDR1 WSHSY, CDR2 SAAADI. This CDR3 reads CASSESGQNQPQHF. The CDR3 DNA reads TGCGCCAGCAGTGAGTCGGGACAGAATCAGCCCCAGCATTTT.

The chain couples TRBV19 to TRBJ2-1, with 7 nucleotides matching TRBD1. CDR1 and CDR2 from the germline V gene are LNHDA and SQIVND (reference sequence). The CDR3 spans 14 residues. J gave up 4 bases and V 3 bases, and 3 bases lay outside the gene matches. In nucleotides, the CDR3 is TGTGCCAGTAGTATTAGGGACAGTTACAATGAGCAGTTCTTC. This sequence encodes CASSIRDSYNEQFF.

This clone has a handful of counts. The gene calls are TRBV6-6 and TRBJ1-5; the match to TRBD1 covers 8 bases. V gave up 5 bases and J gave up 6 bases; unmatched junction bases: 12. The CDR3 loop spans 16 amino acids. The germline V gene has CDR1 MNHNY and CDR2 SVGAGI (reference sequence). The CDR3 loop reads CASSPSDHRGGQPQHF. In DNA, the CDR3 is TGTGCCAGCAGTCCTTCGGACCACAGGGGGGGTCAGCCCCAGCATTTT.

The CDR3 DNA follows: TGTGCCAGTAGTATCAACAGGGACTCTGAAGCTTTCTTT. Encoded protein: CASSINRDSEAFF. V usage is TRBV19 and J usage is TRBJ1-1; the D gene is possibly TRBD1 (6 bases). This CDR3 contains 13 residues. V was cut by 3 bases and J by 6 bases, with 11 bases left in between. Germline CDR1 and CDR2: LNHDA and SQIVND (reference sequence).

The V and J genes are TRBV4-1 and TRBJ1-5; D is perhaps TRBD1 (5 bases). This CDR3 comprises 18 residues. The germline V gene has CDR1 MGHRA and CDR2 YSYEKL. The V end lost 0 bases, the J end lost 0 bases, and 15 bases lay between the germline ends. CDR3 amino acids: CASSQENWGSSSNQPQHF. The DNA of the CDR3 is TGCGCCAGCAGCCAAGAAAATTGGGGCTCGAGTAGCAATCAGCCCCAGCATTTT.

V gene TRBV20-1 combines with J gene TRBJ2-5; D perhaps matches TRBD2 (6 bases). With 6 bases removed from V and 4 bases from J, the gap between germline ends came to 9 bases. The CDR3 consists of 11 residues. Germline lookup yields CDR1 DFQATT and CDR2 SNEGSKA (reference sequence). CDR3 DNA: TGCAGTGCGGGACTCAGAGAGACCCAGTACTTC. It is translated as CSAGLRETQYF.

Here the CDR3 reads CASSLDSGRTRLQAFF. The CDR3 DNA sequence: TGTGCCAGCAGCTTAGATTCGGGGCGGACGCGACTTCAAGCTTTCTTT. The chain recombines TRBV11-2 with TRBJ1-1; weak D call: TRBD1 (5 bases). Germline lookup yields CDR1 SGHAT and CDR2 FQNNGV. V was shortened by 0 bases and J by 9 bases, with 20 bases between the two germline ends. The CDR3 length is 16 residues. Full variable domain (remainder filled in from reference TRBV11-2 and TRBJ1-1): EAGVAQSPRYKIIEKRQSVAFWCNPISGHATLYWYQQILGQGPKLLIQFQNNGVVDDSQLPKDRFSAERLKGVDSTLKIQPAKLEDSAVYLCASSLDSGRTRLQAFFGQGTRLTVV.

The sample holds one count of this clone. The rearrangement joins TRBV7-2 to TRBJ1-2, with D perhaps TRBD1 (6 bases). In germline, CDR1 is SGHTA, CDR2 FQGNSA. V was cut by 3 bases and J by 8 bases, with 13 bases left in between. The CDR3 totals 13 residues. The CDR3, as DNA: TGTGCCAGCAGCTTCACAGGGTATAGGGGCTACACCTTC. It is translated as CASSFTGYRGYTF. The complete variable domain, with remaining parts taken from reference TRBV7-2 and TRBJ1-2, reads GAGVSQSPSNKVTEKGKDVELRCDPISGHTALYWYRQSLGQGLEFLIYFQGNSAPDKSGLPSDRFSAERTGGSVSTLTIQRTQQEDSAVYLCASSFTGYRGYTFGSGTRLTVV.

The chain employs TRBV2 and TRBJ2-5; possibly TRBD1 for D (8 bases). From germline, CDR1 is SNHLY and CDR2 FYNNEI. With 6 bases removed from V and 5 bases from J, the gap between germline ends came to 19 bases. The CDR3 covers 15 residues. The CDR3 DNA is TGTGCCAGCAGGGTAACAGGGGGGGGACGTGAGACCCAGTACTTC. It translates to CASRVTGGGRETQYF.

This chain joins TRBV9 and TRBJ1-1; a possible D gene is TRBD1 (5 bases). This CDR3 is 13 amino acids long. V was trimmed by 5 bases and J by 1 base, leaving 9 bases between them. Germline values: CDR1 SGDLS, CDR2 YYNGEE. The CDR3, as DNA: TGTGCCAGCAGTTTTCAGGGGAACACTGAAGCTTTCTTT. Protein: CASSFQGNTEAFF.

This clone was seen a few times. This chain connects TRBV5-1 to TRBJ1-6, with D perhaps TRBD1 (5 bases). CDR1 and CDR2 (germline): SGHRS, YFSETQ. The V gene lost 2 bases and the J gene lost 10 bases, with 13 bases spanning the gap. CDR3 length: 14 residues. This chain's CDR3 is CASSLWGVGSPLHF. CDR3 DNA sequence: TGCGCCAGCAGCTTATGGGGGGTAGGGTCACCCCTCCACTTT.

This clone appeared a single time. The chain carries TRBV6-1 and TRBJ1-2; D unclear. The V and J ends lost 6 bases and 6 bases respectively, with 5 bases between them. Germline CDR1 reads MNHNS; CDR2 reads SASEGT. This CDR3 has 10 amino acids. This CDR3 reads CASSLDGYTF. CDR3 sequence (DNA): TGTGCCAGCAGCCTGGATGGCTACACCTTC.

The CDR3 loop is CASSPQENTEAFF. CDR3 DNA: TGTGCCAGCTCACCTCAGGAGAACACTGAAGCTTTCTTT. V gene TRBV18 combines with J gene TRBJ1-1; no clear D. V was shortened by 3 bases and J by 1 base, with 6 bases between the two germline ends. The length of the CDR3 is 13 residues. CDR1 is KGHSH and CDR2 is LQKENI in the germline V gene. The variable domain in full, with the rest retrieved from reference TRBV18 and TRBJ1-1, is NAGVMQNPRHLVRRRGQEARLRCSPMKGHSHVYWYRQLPEEGLKFMVYLQKENIIDESGMPKERFSAEFPKEGPSILRIQQVVRGDSAAYFCASSPQENTEAFFGQGTRLTVV.

CDR3 bases: TGCAGCGTTGCCTCGGGGGCTGAAGCTTTCTTT. Protein sequence: CSVASGAEAFF. J is TRBJ1-1 and V is TRBV29-1; maybe TRBD1 (5 bases). Germline CDR1 SQVTM, CDR2 ANQGSEA. V shed 4 bases and J shed 6 bases, with 9 bases lying between them. The CDR3 runs to 11 residues.

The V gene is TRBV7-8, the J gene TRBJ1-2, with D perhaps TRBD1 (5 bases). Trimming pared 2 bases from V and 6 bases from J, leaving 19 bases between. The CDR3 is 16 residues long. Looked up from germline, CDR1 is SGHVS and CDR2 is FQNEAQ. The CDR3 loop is CASSLMVGRVNHGYTF. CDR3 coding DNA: TGTGCCAGCAGCTTAATGGTGGGCAGGGTGAACCATGGCTACACCTTC.

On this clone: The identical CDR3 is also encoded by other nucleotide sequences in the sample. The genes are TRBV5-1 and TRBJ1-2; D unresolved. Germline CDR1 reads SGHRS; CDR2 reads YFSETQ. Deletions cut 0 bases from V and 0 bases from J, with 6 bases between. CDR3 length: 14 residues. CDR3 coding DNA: TGCGCCAGCAGCTTGGACGGAGCTAACTATGGCTACACCTTC. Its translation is CASSLDGANYGYTF.

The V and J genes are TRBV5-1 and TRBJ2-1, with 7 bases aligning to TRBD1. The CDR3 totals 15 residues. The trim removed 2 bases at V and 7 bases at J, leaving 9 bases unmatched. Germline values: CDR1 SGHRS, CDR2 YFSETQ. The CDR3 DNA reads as TGCGCCAGCAGCTTAGCCCAGGGGGAGTATAATGAGCAGTTCTTC. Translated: CASSLAQGEYNEQFF.